The 9 T cell receptor beta chains reported below all come from one sample, sequenced in a study of blood T cell repertoires in COVID-19. TCRdb keeps only in-frame clones here, not all; method: immunoSEQ multiplex PCR. The sample holds some 110,000 clones, 70% to 80% seen once. Input material: peripheral blood. Receptor source: a man aged 50-59 years with acute or convalescent COVID-19.

The chain joins TRBV6-8 to TRBJ2-7; tentatively, D is TRBD2 (5 bases). Germline-derived CDR1 and CDR2 are MNHGY and SAAAGT. CDR3 length equals 10 residues. V was clipped by 6 bases and J by 5 bases, with 5 bases between them. CDR3 coding DNA: TGTGCCAGCAGGGAGGACGAGCAGTACTTC. It encodes CASREDEQYF.

The chain carries TRBV15 and TRBJ2-3; 8 bases map to TRBD1. CDR1 LNHNV and CDR2 YYDKDF come from the germline V gene (reference sequence). After removal of 5 bases from V and 0 bases from J, the junction contained 4 bases not matched to a gene. This CDR3 is 15 amino acids long. CDR3 DNA: TGTGCCACCAGCCCCGGACAGGGCAGCACAGATACGCAGTATTTT. Amino acids: CATSPGQGSTDTQYF.

V and J are TRBV2 and TRBJ2-1; no clear D gene. CDR3 length: 13 amino acids. Germline values: CDR1 SNHLY, CDR2 FYNNEI. The V gene lost 2 bases and the J gene lost 7 bases, with 9 bases spanning the gap. The CDR3 reads CASSEYWANEQFF. The CDR3 bases are TGTGCCAGCAGTGAATATTGGGCGAATGAGCAGTTCTTC.

The chain has TRBV5-1 and TRBJ2-7; TRBD1 aligns across 7 bases. The CDR3 is 14 amino acids. After removal of 3 bases from V and 5 bases from J, the junction contained 8 bases not matched to a gene. Germline assignment: CDR1 SGHRS and CDR2 YFSETQ. The CDR3 nucleotides are TGCGCCAGCAGCTACCCTGACAGGGTCAACGAGCAGTACTTC. Its protein product is CASSYPDRVNEQYF.

The chain combines TRBV6-5 with TRBJ2-7; maybe TRBD2 (5 bases). Germline V gives CDR1 MNHEY, CDR2 SVGAGI. Trimming pared 6 bases from V and 6 bases from J, leaving 18 bases between. This CDR3 has 14 amino acids. The CDR3 sequence is CASRQSGARGEQYF. The CDR3 coding sequence is TGTGCCAGCAGACAGAGCGGAGCGCGAGGCGAGCAGTACTTC.

The chain employs TRBV10-3 and TRBJ2-2; TRBD1 is a possible D gene (5 bases). Trimming removed 7 bases from V and 1 base from J, with 7 bases in between. In germline, CDR1 is ENHRY, CDR2 SYGVKD. The CDR3 has 13 amino acids. CDR3 loop: CAINDRNTGELFF. CDR3 coding DNA: TGTGCCATCAATGACAGGAACACCGGGGAGCTGTTTTTT.

J is TRBJ1-4 and V is TRBV29-1; tentatively, D is TRBD1 (5 bases). Germline assignment: CDR1 SQVTM and CDR2 ANQGSEA. The CDR3 is made up of 16 amino acids. The V gene lost 4 bases and the J gene lost 2 bases, with 17 bases spanning the gap. CDR3 bases: TGCAGCGTTGGCCGTGGCATCGGGGGGACTAATGAAAAACTGTTTTTT. This sequence encodes CSVGRGIGGTNEKLFF.

This clone showed up just a few times. J is TRBJ2-2 and V is TRBV5-1, with D maybe TRBD1 (5 bases). CDR3 length: 14 amino acids. Trimming left V 4 bases short and J 7 bases short, with 14 bases between. CDR1 and CDR2 from the germline V gene are SGHRS and YFSETQ. The CDR3 sequence is CASSTATAFGELFF. CDR3 DNA: TGCGCCAGCAGCACCGCGACAGCGTTCGGGGAGCTGTTTTTT.

The chain combines TRBV5-4 with TRBJ2-3; 7 positions agree with TRBD2. Germline V CDR1 and CDR2: SGHNT, YYREEE (reference sequence). CDR3 size: 14 residues. The trim removed 0 bases at V and 4 bases at J, leaving 2 bases unmatched. The CDR3 region is CASSLVRESDTQYF. CDR3 nucleotides: TGTGCCAGCAGCTTGGTGCGGGAGTCAGATACGCAGTATTTT.